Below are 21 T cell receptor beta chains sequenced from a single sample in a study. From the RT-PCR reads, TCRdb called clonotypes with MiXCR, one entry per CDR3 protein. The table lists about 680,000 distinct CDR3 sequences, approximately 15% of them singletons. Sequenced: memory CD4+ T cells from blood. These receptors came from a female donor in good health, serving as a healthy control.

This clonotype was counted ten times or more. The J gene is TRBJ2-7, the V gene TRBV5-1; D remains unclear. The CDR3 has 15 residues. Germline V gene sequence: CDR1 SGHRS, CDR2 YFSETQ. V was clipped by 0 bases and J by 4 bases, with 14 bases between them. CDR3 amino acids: CASSLAGRSSYEQYF. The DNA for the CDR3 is TGCGCCAGCAGCTTGGCCGGCAGGAGCTCTTACGAGCAGTACTTC.

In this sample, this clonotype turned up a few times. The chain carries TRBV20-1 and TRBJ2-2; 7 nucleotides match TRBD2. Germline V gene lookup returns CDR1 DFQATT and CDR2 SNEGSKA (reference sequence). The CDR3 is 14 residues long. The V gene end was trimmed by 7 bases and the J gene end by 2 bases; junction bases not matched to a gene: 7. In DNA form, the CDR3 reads TGCAGTGTGCCCCGGGGGGTAAACACCGGGGAGCTGTTTTTT. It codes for CSVPRGVNTGELFF.

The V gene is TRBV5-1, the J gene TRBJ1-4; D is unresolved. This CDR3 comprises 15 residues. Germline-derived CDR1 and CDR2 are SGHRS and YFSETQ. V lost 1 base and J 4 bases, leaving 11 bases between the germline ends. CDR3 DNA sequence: TGCGCCAGCAGCTTGACGACCGGCGGTAATGAAAAACTGTTTTTT. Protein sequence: CASSLTTGGNEKLFF.

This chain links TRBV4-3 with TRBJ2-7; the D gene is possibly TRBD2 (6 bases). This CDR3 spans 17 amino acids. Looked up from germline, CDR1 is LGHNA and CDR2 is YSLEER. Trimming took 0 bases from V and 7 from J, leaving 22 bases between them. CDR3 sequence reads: CASSQDLGGTTPKEQYF. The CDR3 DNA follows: TGCGCCAGCAGCCAAGATCTTGGCGGGACGACCCCTAAGGAGCAGTACTTC.

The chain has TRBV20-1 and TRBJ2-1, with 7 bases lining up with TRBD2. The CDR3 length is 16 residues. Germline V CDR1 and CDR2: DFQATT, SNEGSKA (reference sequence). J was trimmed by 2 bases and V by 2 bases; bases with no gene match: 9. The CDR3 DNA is TGCAGTGCTAGATCGTGGGGGGGGTCAACCTACAATGAGCAGTTCTTC. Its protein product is CSARSWGGSTYNEQFF.

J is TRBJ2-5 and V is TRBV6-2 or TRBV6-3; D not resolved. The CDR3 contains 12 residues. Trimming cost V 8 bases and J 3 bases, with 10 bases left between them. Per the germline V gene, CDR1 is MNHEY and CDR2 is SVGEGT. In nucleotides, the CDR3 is TGTGCCAGCGGCCCGAGGAAAGAGACCCAGTACTTC. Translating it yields CASGPRKETQYF.

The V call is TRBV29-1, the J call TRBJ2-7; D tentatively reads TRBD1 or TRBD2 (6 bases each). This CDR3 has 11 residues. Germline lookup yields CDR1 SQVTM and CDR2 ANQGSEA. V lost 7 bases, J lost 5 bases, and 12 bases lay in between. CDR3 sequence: CSAARGDEQYF. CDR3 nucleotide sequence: TGCAGCGCCGCTAGGGGGGACGAGCAGTACTTC.

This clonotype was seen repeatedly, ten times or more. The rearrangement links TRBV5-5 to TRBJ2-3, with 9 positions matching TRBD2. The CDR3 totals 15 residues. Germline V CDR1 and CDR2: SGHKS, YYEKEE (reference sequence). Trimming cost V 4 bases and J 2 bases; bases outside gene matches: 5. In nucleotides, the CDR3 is TGTGCCAGCAGCCTCCTAGCGGGGATCACAGATACGCAGTATTTT. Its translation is CASSLLAGITDTQYF.

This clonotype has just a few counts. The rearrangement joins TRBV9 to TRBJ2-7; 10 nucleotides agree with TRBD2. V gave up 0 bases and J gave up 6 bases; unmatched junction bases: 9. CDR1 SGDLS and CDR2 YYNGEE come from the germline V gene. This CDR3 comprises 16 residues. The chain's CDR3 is CASSVGLAGGPGEQYF. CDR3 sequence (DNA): TGTGCCAGCAGCGTAGGACTAGCGGGTGGGCCGGGCGAGCAGTACTTC.

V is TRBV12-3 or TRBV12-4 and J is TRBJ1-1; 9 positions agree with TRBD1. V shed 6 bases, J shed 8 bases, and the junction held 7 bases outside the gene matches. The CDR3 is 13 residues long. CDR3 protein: CASRATGGKEAFF. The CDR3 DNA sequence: TGTGCCAGCAGAGCCACAGGGGGCAAGGAAGCTTTCTTT.

The CDR3: CASSPVPITSGNTIYF. CDR3 in DNA: TGTGCCAGCTCACCGGTGCCTATAACCTCTGGAAACACCATATATTTT. The chain couples TRBV18 to TRBJ1-3; D is unresolved. CDR1 KGHSH and CDR2 LQKENI come from the germline V gene. V was cut by 3 bases and J by 0 bases, with 12 bases left in between. CDR3 size: 16 residues.

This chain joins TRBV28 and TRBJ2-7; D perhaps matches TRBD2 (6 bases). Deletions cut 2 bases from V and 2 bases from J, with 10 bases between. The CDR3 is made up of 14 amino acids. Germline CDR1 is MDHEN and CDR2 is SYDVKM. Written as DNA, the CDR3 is TGTGCCAGCAGTTTAGGCGGGGAGACCTACGAGCAGTACTTC. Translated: CASSLGGETYEQYF.

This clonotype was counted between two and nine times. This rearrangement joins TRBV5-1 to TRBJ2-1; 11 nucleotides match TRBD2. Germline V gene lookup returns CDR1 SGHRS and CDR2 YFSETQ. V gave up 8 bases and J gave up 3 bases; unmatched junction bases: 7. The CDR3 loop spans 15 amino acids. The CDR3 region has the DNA TGCGCCAGTATTCTAGGGACTAGCGGCTACAATGAGCAGTTCTTC. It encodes CASILGTSGYNEQFF.

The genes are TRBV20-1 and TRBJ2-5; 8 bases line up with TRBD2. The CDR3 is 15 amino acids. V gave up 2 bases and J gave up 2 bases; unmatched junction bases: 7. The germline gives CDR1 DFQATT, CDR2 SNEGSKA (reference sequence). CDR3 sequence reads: CSARWSGGLQETQYF. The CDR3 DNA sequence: TGCAGTGCTAGATGGTCGGGAGGGTTACAAGAGACCCAGTACTTC.

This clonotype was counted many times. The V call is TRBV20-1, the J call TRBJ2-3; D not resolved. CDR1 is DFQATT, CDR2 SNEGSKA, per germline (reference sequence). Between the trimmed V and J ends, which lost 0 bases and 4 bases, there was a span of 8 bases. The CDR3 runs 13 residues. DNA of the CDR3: TGCAGTGCTAGAGAACTCCCCGCAGATACGCAGTATTTT. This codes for CSARELPADTQYF.

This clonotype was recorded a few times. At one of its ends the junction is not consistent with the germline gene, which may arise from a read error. The chain's CDR3 is CNARPRLGGRSETQYF. CDR3 DNA sequence: TGCAATGCTAGACCGCGCCTTGGAGGGAGGTCGGAGACCCAGTACTTC. The chain recombines TRBV20-1 with TRBJ2-5; D possibly corresponds to TRBD2 (6 bases). Germline V lookup: CDR1 DFQATT, CDR2 SNEGSKA (reference sequence). The CDR3 runs 16 residues.

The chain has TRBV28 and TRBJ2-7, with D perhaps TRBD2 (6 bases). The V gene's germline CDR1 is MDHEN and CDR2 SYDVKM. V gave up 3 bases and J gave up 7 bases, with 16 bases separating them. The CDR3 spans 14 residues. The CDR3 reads CASSFGGTDGEQYF. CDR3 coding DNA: TGTGCCAGCAGTTTTGGGGGGACGGACGGAGAGCAGTACTTC.

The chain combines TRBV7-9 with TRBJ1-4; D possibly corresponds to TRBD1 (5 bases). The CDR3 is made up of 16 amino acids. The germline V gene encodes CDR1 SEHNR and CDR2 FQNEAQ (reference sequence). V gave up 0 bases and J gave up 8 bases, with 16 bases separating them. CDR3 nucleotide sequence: TGTGCCAGCAGCTTAGCGGTGTCCGGGGCGAGAGAAAAACTGTTTTTT. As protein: CASSLAVSGAREKLFF.

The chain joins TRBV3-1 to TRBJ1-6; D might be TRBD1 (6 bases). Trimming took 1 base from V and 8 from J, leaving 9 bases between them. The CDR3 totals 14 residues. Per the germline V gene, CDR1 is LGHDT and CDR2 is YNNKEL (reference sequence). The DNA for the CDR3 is TGTGCCAGCAGCCAAGGCAGGGGTGATTCACCCCTCCACTTT. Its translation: CASSQGRGDSPLHF. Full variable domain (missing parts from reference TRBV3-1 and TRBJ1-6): DTAVSQTPKYLVTQMGNDKSIKCEQNLGHDTMYWYKQDSKKFLKIMFSYNNKELIINETVPNRFSPKSPDKAHLNLHINSLELGDSAVYFCASSQGRGDSPLHFGNGTRLTVT.

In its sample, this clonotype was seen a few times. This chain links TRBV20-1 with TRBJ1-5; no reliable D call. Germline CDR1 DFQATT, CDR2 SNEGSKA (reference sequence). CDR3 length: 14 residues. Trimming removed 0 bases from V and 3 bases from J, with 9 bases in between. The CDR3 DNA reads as TGCAGTGCTAGAGATGGAAGTTACAATCAGCCCCAGCATTTT. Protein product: CSARDGSYNQPQHF.

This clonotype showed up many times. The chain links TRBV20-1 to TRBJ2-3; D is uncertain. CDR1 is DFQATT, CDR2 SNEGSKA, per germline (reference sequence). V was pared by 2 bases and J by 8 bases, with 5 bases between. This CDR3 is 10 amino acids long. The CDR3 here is CSARRATQYF. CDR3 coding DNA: TGCAGTGCTAGAAGGGCTACGCAGTATTTT.